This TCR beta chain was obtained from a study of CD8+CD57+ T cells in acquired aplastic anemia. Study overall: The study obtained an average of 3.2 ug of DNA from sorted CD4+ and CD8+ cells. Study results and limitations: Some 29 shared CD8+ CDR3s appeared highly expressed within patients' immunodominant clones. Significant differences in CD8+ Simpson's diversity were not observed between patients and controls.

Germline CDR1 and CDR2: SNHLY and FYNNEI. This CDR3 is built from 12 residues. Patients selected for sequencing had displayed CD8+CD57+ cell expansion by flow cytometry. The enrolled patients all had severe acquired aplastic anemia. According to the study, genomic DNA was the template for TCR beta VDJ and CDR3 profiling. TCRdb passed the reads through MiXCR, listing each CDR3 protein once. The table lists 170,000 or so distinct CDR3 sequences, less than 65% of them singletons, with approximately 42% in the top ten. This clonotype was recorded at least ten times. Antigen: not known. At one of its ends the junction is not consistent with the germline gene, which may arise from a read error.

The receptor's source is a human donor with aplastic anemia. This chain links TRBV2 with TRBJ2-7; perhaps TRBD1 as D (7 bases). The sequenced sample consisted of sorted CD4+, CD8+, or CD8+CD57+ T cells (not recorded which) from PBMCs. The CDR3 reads CASRGDSYEQYF. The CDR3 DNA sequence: TGCGCCAGCAGGGGGGATTCCTACGAGCAGTACTTC. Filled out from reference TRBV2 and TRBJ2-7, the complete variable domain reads EPEVTQTPSHQVTQMGQEVILRCVPISNHLYFYWYRQILGQKVEFLVSFYNNEISEKSEIFDDQFSVERPDGSNFTLKIRSTKLEDSAMYFCASRGDSYEQYFGPGTRLTVT.